One sample yielded the 12 T cell receptor beta chains listed below, sequenced in a study of regulatory T cells in long-lasting Graves disease. Libraries of TCR beta came from iRepertoire HTBI primers plus Arm-PCR of CDR3 regions. TCRdb passed the multiplex PCR reads through MiXCR, listing each CDR3 protein once. This table holds about 440,000 distinct CDR3 sequences, around 14% found once. Time point denoted: newly diagnosed GD, antithyroid drugs for less than 3 months. RNA from PBMCs was the source of the TCR library. The same data also went into a second study, on T cells in Graves' hyperthyroidism and ophthalmopathy.

The material was peripheral blood mononuclear cells (PBMCs), obtained at new diagnosis, from a patient treated with antithyroid drugs. The origin of the receptors is a woman in her twenties or thirties with Graves disease.

This clonotype was picked up many times. The gene calls are TRBV3-1 and TRBJ2-4, with TRBD2 as a possible D gene (5 bases). Deletions cut 0 bases from V and 8 bases from J, with 14 bases between. Germline V lookup: CDR1 LGHDT, CDR2 YNNKEL (reference sequence). CDR3 size: 15 residues. The CDR3 bases are TGTGCCAGCAGCCAAGATGGGAGCGCGAGGGACATTCAGTACTTC. Its translation: CASSQDGSARDIQYF.

Many counts were recorded for this clonotype. CDR3 protein: CASSTTGEQYF. The CDR3 nucleotides are TGTGCCAGCAGCACTACGGGCGAGCAGTACTTC. The chain has TRBV3-1 and TRBJ2-7; D gene unclear. The ends were cut back, 5 bases at V and 6 bases at J, with 8 bases in the middle. CDR3 size: 11 residues. Germline V CDR1 and CDR2: LGHDT, YNNKEL (reference sequence).

In this sample, this clonotype turned up many times. This chain joins TRBV28 and TRBJ2-7; the D call may be TRBD1 or TRBD2 (5 bases each). Looked up from germline, CDR1 is MDHEN and CDR2 is SYDVKM. The V end lost 5 bases, the J end lost 5 bases, and 19 bases lay between the germline ends. This CDR3 has 15 residues. CDR3 sequence reads: CASSTPRGVGDEQYF. For the CDR3, the DNA is TGTGCCAGCAGTACACCCCGAGGGGTAGGGGACGAGCAGTACTTC.

This clonotype was recorded a few times. V usage is TRBV20-1 and J usage is TRBJ2-3, with TRBD2 matching 7 bases. The V gene end was trimmed by 6 bases and the J gene end by 3 bases; junction bases not matched to a gene: 15. The length of the CDR3 is 16 residues. CDR1 DFQATT and CDR2 SNEGSKA come from the germline V gene (reference sequence). The CDR3 region is CSAIDFEEGGTDTQYF. CDR3 coding DNA: TGCAGTGCCATAGATTTCGAGGAGGGAGGGACAGATACGCAGTATTTT.

The gene calls are TRBV3-1 and TRBJ2-5; no clear D. CDR3 length: 15 residues. The germline CDR1 and CDR2 sequences are LGHDT and YNNKEL (reference sequence). Trimming removed 0 bases at V and 5 bases at J, with 13 bases between. The CDR3 sequence is CASSQDRHQSETQYF. The DNA for the CDR3 is TGTGCCAGCAGCCAAGATCGCCACCAGAGCGAGACCCAGTACTTC.

This clonotype was seen ten or more times. This sequence joins TRBV28 and TRBJ2-3; no reliable D call. Deletions cut 5 bases from V and 4 bases from J, with 10 bases between. This CDR3 contains 13 residues. Germline V gene lookup returns CDR1 MDHEN and CDR2 SYDVKM. The CDR3 DNA is TGTGCCAGCAGTCCTCGCCAGCCAGATACGCAGTATTTT. Translating it yields CASSPRQPDTQYF.

This chain links TRBV20-1 with TRBJ1-5; no firm D call. Per germline, CDR1 DFQATT and CDR2 SNEGSKA (reference sequence). V was pared by 2 bases and J by 3 bases, with 11 bases between. The CDR3 consists of 14 residues. The CDR3 loop is CSARSPSDNQPQHF. Written as DNA, the CDR3 is TGCAGTGCTAGATCCCCGTCGGACAATCAGCCCCAGCATTTT.

This clonotype showed up just once. This may stem from a read error, because a much larger clone lies one nucleotide away. The final CDR3 position lacks the conserved phenylalanine or tryptophan, pointing to a likely read error. The chain is built from TRBV20-1 and TRBJ1-1, with D possibly TRBD1 on 5 matching bases. Trimming cost V 1 base and J 3 bases, with 6 bases left between them. CDR3 length: 12 amino acids. Germline V gene data show CDR1 as DFQATT and CDR2 as SNEGSKA (reference sequence). CDR3 bases: TGCAGTGCTAGAGGGGGGGACACTGAAGCTTTCCTT. Translation gives CSARGGDTEAFL.

The J gene is TRBJ2-2, the V gene TRBV7-8; D is possibly TRBD1 (5 bases). Looked up from germline, CDR1 is SGHVS and CDR2 is FQNEAQ. This CDR3 spans 13 amino acids. V lost 1 base and J 6 bases, leaving 6 bases between the germline ends. The CDR3 DNA sequence: TGTGCCAGCAGCTTAGTAGGGGCCGGGGAGCTGTTTTTT. Its translation is CASSLVGAGELFF.

This clonotype was observed many times. V and J are TRBV30 and TRBJ2-1, with 7 bases aligning to TRBD2. From germline, CDR1 is GTSNPN and CDR2 SVGIG (reference sequence). CDR3 size: 12 residues. V shed 3 bases, J shed 13 bases, and the junction held 9 bases outside the gene matches. The CDR3 DNA follows: TGTGCCTGGAGGAAGGGAGGGAGGGTCCAGTTCTTC. Translating gives CAWRKGGRVQFF.

Points on this clonotype: One base away lies a much larger clone, so this may be a sequencing read error. The chain links TRBV3-1 to TRBJ2-7; weak D call: TRBD2 (5 bases). Trimming removed 2 bases from V and 3 bases from J, with 14 bases in between. CDR1 is LGHDT, CDR2 YNNKEL, per germline (reference sequence). The CDR3 totals 15 residues. The CDR3, as DNA: TGTGCCAGCAGCCAACTCGGGGAAGGTAACTACGAGCAGTACTTC. It translates to CASSQLGEGNYEQYF.

This chain joins TRBV6-1 and TRBJ1-1; D gene unclear. V gave up 1 base and J gave up 4 bases, with 7 bases separating them. The CDR3 spans 13 residues. Germline CDR1 MNHNS, CDR2 SASEGT. The CDR3 spells CASSEDWGTEAFF. For the CDR3, the DNA is TGTGCCAGCAGTGAAGATTGGGGCACTGAAGCTTTCTTT.